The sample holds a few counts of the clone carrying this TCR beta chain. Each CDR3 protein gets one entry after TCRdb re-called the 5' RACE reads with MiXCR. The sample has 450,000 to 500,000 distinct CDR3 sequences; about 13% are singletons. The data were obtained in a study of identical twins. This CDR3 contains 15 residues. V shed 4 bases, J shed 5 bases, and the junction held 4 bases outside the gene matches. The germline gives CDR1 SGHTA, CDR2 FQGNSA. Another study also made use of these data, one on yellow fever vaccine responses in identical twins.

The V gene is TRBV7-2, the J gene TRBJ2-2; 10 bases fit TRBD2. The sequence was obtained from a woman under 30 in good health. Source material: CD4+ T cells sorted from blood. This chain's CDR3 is CASSSASGRTGELFF. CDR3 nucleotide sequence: TGTGCCAGCAGCTCTGCTAGCGGGAGAACCGGGGAGCTGTTTTTT.